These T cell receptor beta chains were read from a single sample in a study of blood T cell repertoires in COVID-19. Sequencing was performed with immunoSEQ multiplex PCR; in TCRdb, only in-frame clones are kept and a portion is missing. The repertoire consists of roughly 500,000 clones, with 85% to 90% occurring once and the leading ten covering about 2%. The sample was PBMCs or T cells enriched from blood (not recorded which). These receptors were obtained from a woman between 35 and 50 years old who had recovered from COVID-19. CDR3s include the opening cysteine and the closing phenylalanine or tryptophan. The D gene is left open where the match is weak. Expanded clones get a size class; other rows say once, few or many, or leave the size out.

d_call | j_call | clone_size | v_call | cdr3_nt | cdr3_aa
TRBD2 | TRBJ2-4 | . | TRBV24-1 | TGTGCCACCAGTGATTTGTGTTGGGGGATAGCGGGAGTAGCCAAAAACATTCAGTACTTC | CATSDLCWGIAGVAKNIQYF
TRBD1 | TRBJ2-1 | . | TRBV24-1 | TGTGCCACCAGTGCCCCTCCGGGACAGGGATTGGTCGATGAGCAGTTCTTC | CATSAPPGQGLVDEQFF
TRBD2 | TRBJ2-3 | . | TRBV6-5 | TGTGCCAGCCGGACCAGTAGCGGGAGCGCAGATACGCAGTATTTT | CASRTSSGSADTQYF
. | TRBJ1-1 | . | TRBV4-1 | TGCGCCAGCAGCCTCGGGGGTGGAAAGACTGAAGCTTTCTTT | CASSLGGGKTEAFF
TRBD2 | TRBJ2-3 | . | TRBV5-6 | TGTGCCAGCAGCACCTTAGCGGGAAGAAGCACAGATACGCAGTATTTT | CASSTLAGRSTDTQYF
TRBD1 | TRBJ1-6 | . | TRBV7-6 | TGTGCCAGCAGCGGTCAACCGGGACAGTATAATTCACCCCTCCACTTT | CASSGQPGQYNSPLHF
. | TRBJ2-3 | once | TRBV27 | TGTGCCAGCAGAGAGAGGGTCACAGATACGCAGTATTTT | CASRERVTDTQYF
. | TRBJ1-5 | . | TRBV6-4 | TGTGCCAGCGAGAATCAGCCCCAGCATTTT | CASENQPQHF
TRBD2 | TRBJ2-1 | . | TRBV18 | TGTGCCAGCACCACCGGGACTAGCGCCAACAATGAGCAGTTCTTC | CASTTGTSANNEQFF
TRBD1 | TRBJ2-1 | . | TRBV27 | TGTGCCAGCAGTCCCAGACAGGGGGCCTATGATGAGCAGTTCTTC | CASSPRQGAYDEQFF
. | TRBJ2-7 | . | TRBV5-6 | TGTGCCAGCAGCTCTTGGGCCCCCCGCGGGGAGCAGTACTTC | CASSSWAPRGEQYF
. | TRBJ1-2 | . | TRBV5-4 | TGTGCCAGCAGCTTGGACAGCGTCGGGACAACGAGGAACTATGGCTACACCTTC | CASSLDSVGTTRNYGYTF
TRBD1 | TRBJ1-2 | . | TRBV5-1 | TGCGCCAGCAGCTTAAAACAGGGGGGCAACTATGGCTACACCTTC | CASSLKQGGNYGYTF
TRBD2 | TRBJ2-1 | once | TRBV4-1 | TGCGCCAGCAGCCAGCAAGCGGGAGGCCCCCCCTCCTACAATGAGCAGTTCTTC | CASSQQAGGPPSYNEQFF
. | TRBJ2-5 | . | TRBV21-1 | TGTGCCAGCAGCAATCCCGGGACAGGCCGCCAAGAGACCCAGTACTTC | CASSNPGTGRQETQYF
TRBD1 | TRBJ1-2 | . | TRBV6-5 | TGTGCCAGCAGTTTACAGGGGGCGGGCTATGGCTACACCTTC | CASSLQGAGYGYTF
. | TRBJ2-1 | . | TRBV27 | TGTGCCAGCAGTTTAAGCCCCGACAGGCAAAATGAGCAGTTCTTC | CASSLSPDRQNEQFF
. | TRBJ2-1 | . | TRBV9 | TGTGCCAGCAGCGTAGGGCACAGAGACAATGAGCAGTTCTTC | CASSVGHRDNEQFF
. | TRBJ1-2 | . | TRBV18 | TGTGCCAGCTCACCAGGAGACCGACTCACTAACTATGGCTACACCTTC | CASSPGDRLTNYGYTF
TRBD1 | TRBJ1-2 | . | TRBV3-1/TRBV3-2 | TGTGCCAGCAGCCTTCAGGGGGCTGACTATGGCTACACCTTC | CASSLQGADYGYTF
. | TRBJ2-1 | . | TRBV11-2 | TGTGCCAGCAGCTTTGGCGGGGCTCCCAAGTTCTTC | CASSFGGAPKFF
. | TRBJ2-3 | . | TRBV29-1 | TGCAGCGTTGAAGGCTGGCAGAGCACAGATACGCAGTATTTT | CSVEGWQSTDTQYF
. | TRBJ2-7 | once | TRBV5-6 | TGTGCCAGCAGCGCTGCACGGGGGGAGCAGTACTTC | CASSAARGEQYF
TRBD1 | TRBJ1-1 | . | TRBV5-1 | TGCGCCAGCAACCCTGGACAGGGGTATAAGACTGAAGCTTTCTTT | CASNPGQGYKTEAFF
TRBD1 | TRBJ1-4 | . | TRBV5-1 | TGCGCCAGCAGCCCGACAGGGCAGGGTGAAAAACTGTTTTTT | CASSPTGQGEKLFF
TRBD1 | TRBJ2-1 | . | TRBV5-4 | TGTGCCAGCAGCTCCGGGACAGGGTGGGTGTATGAGCAGTTCTTC | CASSSGTGWVYEQFF
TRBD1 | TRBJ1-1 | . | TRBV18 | TGTGCCAGCCTCCAGGGGGCAACTGAAGCTTTCTTT | CASLQGATEAFF
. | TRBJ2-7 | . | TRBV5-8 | TGTGCCAGCAGACAAGCGTGGGGCAGAACCTACGAGCAGTACTTC | CASRQAWGRTYEQYF
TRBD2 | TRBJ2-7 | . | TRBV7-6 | TGTGCCAGCAGCTTCCAGGGACTAGCGGGAGCCTACGAGCAGTACTTC | CASSFQGLAGAYEQYF
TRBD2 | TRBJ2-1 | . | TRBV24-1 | TGTGCCACCAGTGATACCACTAGCGGGAGGGCCTTAGGCGAGCAGTTCTTC | CATSDTTSGRALGEQFF
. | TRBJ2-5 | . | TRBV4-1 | TGCGCCAGCAGTTCTTTCTCCGGGGAGCAGGAGACCCAGTACTTC | CASSSFSGEQETQYF
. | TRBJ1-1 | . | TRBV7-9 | TGTGCCAGCAGCTTAGCTCAGGGAACGGTTTTCTTT | CASSLAQGTVFF
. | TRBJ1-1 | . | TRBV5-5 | TGTGCCAGCAGCTTGGAAGACAGTAGGAGCACTGAAGCTTTCTTT | CASSLEDSRSTEAFF
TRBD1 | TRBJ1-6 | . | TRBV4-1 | TGCGCCAGCAGCCGCTATCTGACAGGGATGGACAATTCACCCCTCCACTTT | CASSRYLTGMDNSPLHF
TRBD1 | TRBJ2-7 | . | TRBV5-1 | TGCGCCAGCAGCAACTTCCGGGACAGGGCCTACGAGCAGTACTTC | CASSNFRDRAYEQYF
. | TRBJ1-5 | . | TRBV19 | TGTGCCAGTAGTATAATTCCCCCCCCAGGTCAGCCCCAGCATTTT | CASSIIPPPGQPQHF
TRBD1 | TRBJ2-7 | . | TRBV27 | TGTGCCAGCAGCCGGGACAGCTCCTACGAGCAGTACTTC | CASSRDSSYEQYF
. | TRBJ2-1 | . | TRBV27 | TGTGCCAGCAACCCTCTGGGAGGTGAGCAGTTCTTC | CASNPLGGEQFF
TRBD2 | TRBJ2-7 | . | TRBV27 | TGTGCCAGCAGTATCACTAGCGCTTCCTACGAGCAGTACTTC | CASSITSASYEQYF
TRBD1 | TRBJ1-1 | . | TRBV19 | TGTGCCAGCCAAACAGGGGGAATCGGGACTGAAGCTTTCTTT | CASQTGGIGTEAFF
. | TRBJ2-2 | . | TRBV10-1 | TGCGCCAGCAGTGAGAACAGGGACACCGGGGAGCTGTTTTTT | CASSENRDTGELFF
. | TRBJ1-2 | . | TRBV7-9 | TGTGCCAGCAGCACAACTAACTATGGCTACACCTTC | CASSTTNYGYTF